The 20 T cell receptor beta chains in this list originate from one sample, sequenced in a study of brain T cells in children with intractable seizures. Time point noted: blood from clinic visit 5 months post-surgery; TSC patient then seizure free. Clones were read by immunoSEQ multiplex PCR, and TCRdb kept only the in-frame ones, dropping some. Of under 400,000 clones listed, roughly 93% are singletons. The source material was peripheral blood, sampled approximately 5 months after surgery. These receptors all come from a boy less than two years old with tuberous sclerosis and intractable seizures.

The chain recombines TRBV9 with TRBJ2-3; 7 positions agree with TRBD2. The CDR3 covers 15 residues. Germline V gene sequence: CDR1 SGDLS, CDR2 YYNGEE. After removal of 1 base from V and 4 bases from J, the junction contained 6 bases not matched to a gene. The CDR3 loop reads CASSVPGLVSDTQYF. The CDR3 DNA reads TGTGCCAGCAGCGTACCCGGACTAGTTTCAGATACGCAGTATTTT.

J is TRBJ1-1 and V is TRBV7-9; the D is unclear. The germline gives CDR1 SEHNR, CDR2 FQNEAQ (reference sequence). This CDR3 spans 14 amino acids. V lost 2 bases and J 4 bases, leaving 11 bases between the germline ends. The CDR3 loop reads CASSLIGGSTEAFF. CDR3 sequence (DNA): TGTGCCAGCAGCTTAATCGGAGGGTCCACTGAAGCTTTCTTT.

CDR3 region: CASSRALAGGGSEQFF. For the CDR3, the DNA is TGTGCCAGCAGCCGCGCCCTCGCGGGAGGGGGGAGTGAGCAGTTCTTC. V usage is TRBV3-1 (or the pseudogene TRBV3-2) and J usage is TRBJ2-1; TRBD2 matches at 9 bases. Germline lookup yields CDR1 LGHDT and CDR2 YNNKEL (reference sequence). V lost 4 bases, J lost 9 bases, and 13 bases stayed unmatched. CDR3 length equals 16 residues.

The V and J genes are TRBV4-1 and TRBJ2-1; possible D gene TRBD2, 5 bases. CDR3 size: 13 residues. Germline CDR1 is MGHRA and CDR2 is YSYEKL. Trimming left V 0 bases short and J 12 bases short, with 12 bases between. The CDR3 region is CASSQEGGLMQFF. The CDR3 DNA reads TGCGCCAGCAGCCAAGAAGGCGGGCTTATGCAGTTCTTC.

This chain connects TRBV2 to TRBJ1-6; the match to TRBD1 covers 8 bases. Germline V gene data show CDR1 as SNHLY and CDR2 as FYNNEI. There are 17 residues in the CDR3. Losses at the gene ends were 2 bases for V and 1 base for J; bases not matched to a gene: 4. The CDR3 sequence is CASSEPGGSSYNSPLHF. The CDR3 coding sequence is TGTGCCAGCAGTGAACCAGGGGGCTCATCCTATAATTCACCCCTCCACTTT.

The chain recombines TRBV12-3 or TRBV12-4 with TRBJ2-7; D gene ambiguous. The ends were cut back, 6 bases at V and 3 bases at J, with 12 bases in the middle. The CDR3 contains 13 residues. CDR3 in amino acids: CASSIIQHYEQYF. The CDR3 region has the DNA TGTGCCAGCAGCATCATCCAGCACTACGAGCAGTACTTC.

The rearrangement uses TRBV2 and TRBJ2-6; D is unresolved. From germline, CDR1 is SNHLY and CDR2 FYNNEI. Trimming took 6 bases from V and 0 from J, leaving 6 bases between them. The CDR3 is made up of 14 amino acids. The CDR3: CASRRTSGANVLTF. DNA for the CDR3: TGTGCCAGCAGACGGACCTCTGGGGCCAACGTCCTGACTTTC.

The chain employs TRBV3-1 (or the pseudogene TRBV3-2) and TRBJ2-3; 9 bases agree with TRBD2. Germline CDR1 and CDR2: LGHDT and YNNKEL (reference sequence). The CDR3 is 14 amino acids. The V and J ends lost 8 bases and 5 bases, in that order; junction bases with no gene match: 8. The CDR3 loop is CASVTSSGKDTQYF. CDR3 bases: TGTGCCAGCGTGACTTCTAGCGGGAAAGATACGCAGTATTTT.

The chain has TRBV21-1 and TRBJ2-7; TRBD1, as called in the table, went unchecked against the DNA. TRBV21-1 is a listed pseudogene. The CDR3 is made up of 15 amino acids. The CDR3 region has the DNA TGTGCCAGCAGCGCGACAGGGGTTTTCGTCCACGAGCAGTACTTC. It encodes CASSATGVFVHEQYF.

Of note for this clone: The sample carries other DNA sequences with the same CDR3. The chain carries TRBV24-1 and TRBJ2-3; no definite D call. This CDR3 has 13 amino acids. Trimming stripped 4 bases from V and 0 bases from J, with 4 bases between. Germline assignment: CDR1 KGHDR and CDR2 SFDVKD. The CDR3 DNA reads as TGTGCCACCAGTGAGGACAGCACAGATACGCAGTATTTT. Encoded protein: CATSEDSTDTQYF.

This clone has only one observation. The chain uses TRBV3-1 (or the pseudogene TRBV3-2) and TRBJ2-3, with 8 nucleotides matching TRBD2. CDR3 size: 17 residues. Trimming removed 3 bases from V and 0 bases from J; junction bases left unmatched: 8. Looked up from germline, CDR1 is LGHDT and CDR2 is YNNKEL (reference sequence). The CDR3 spells CASSQDRGGFSTDTQYF. In DNA form, the CDR3 reads TGTGCCAGCAGCCAGGATCGGGGGGGCTTTAGCACAGATACGCAGTATTTT.

The chain couples TRBV5-1 to TRBJ2-7; D may correspond to TRBD1 or TRBD2 (5 bases each). CDR1 is SGHRS and CDR2 is YFSETQ in the germline V gene. This CDR3 contains 15 residues. The germline V and J ends were trimmed by 5 bases and 3 bases, with 18 bases remaining between them. CDR3: CASRFRGQGGYEQYF. The CDR3 DNA reads TGCGCCAGCAGATTCAGAGGGCAGGGCGGCTACGAGCAGTACTTC.

The chain combines TRBV7-9 with TRBJ1-5, with no clear D. The germline V and J ends were trimmed by 9 bases and 7 bases, with 10 bases remaining between them. CDR3 length equals 11 residues. Germline V gene data show CDR1 as SEHNR and CDR2 as FQNEAQ (reference sequence). In nucleotides, the CDR3 is TGTGCCAGTGGGTTCTACCAGCCCCAGCATTTT. It codes for CASGFYQPQHF.

This sequence joins TRBV5-1 and TRBJ2-5, with D tentatively TRBD1 (5 bases). The CDR3 spans 16 residues. Germline V gene sequence: CDR1 SGHRS, CDR2 YFSETQ. Trimming pared 0 bases from V and 2 bases from J, leaving 14 bases between. For the CDR3, the DNA is TGCGCCAGCAGCTTGGTTTTCCTGACAGTACAAGAGACCCAGTACTTC. Translation: CASSLVFLTVQETQYF.

The chain combines TRBV9 with TRBJ2-7; TRBD1 matches 7 bases. Germline V gives CDR1 SGDLS, CDR2 YYNGEE. The CDR3 length is 13 residues. The J segment lost 0 bases and the V segment lost 3 bases, leaving 0 bases of the junction unmatched. DNA of the CDR3: TGTGCCAGCAGCGGACAGGGCTCCTACGAGCAGTACTTC. It codes for CASSGQGSYEQYF.

The chain recombines TRBV7-9 with TRBJ2-7; TRBD1 matches at 7 bases. V lost 1 base to trimming and J lost 3 bases; unmatched junction nucleotides: 0. CDR1 and CDR2 from the germline V gene are SEHNR and FQNEAQ (reference sequence). The CDR3 has 13 amino acids. The CDR3 loop reads CASSLGTGYEQYF. The CDR3, as DNA: TGTGCCAGCAGCTTAGGGACAGGCTACGAGCAGTACTTC.

This sequence joins TRBV20-1 and TRBJ2-3; D not certain. Trimming took 6 bases from V and 7 from J, leaving 11 bases between them. Germline-derived CDR1 and CDR2 are DFQATT and SNEGSKA (reference sequence). This CDR3 comprises 11 residues. CDR3 DNA: TGCAGTGCCGATGGGAAACATACGCAGTATTTT. Translated: CSADGKHTQYF.

V and J are TRBV27 and TRBJ1-1; D remains unclear. Germline values: CDR1 MNHEY, CDR2 SMNVEV (reference sequence). The CDR3 covers 15 residues. The V gene lost 4 bases and the J gene lost 7 bases, with 19 bases spanning the gap. The CDR3 sequence is CASSSRKTPASEAFF. In nucleotides, the CDR3 is TGTGCCAGCAGTTCAAGGAAAACTCCCGCTAGTGAAGCTTTCTTT.

The rearrangement links TRBV5-5 to TRBJ2-2; D possibly matches TRBD1 or TRBD2 (5 bases each). Germline lookup yields CDR1 SGHKS and CDR2 YYEKEE (reference sequence). The CDR3 has 16 amino acids. V was clipped by 4 bases and J by 5 bases, with 18 bases between them. The CDR3 spells CASSLPTGASTGELFF. For the CDR3, the DNA is TGTGCCAGCAGCCTTCCAACCGGGGCCTCTACCGGGGAGCTGTTTTTT. The whole variable domain, remainder taken from reference TRBV5-5 and TRBJ2-2, is DAGVTQSPTHLIKTRGQQVTLRCSPISGHKSVSWYQQVLGQGPQFIFQYYEKEERGRGNFPDRFSARQFPNYSSELNVNALLLGDSALYLCASSLPTGASTGELFFGEGSRLTVL.

The chain recombines TRBV10-2 with TRBJ2-7; 10 bases are shared with TRBD2. The germline gives CDR1 WSHSY, CDR2 SAAADI. The trim removed 8 bases at V and 0 bases at J, leaving 7 bases unmatched. There are 15 residues in the CDR3. The CDR3 nucleotides read TGCGCCAGCTCAATAGAGCGGGAGGGCTCCTACGAGCAGTACTTC. This sequence encodes CASSIEREGSYEQYF.